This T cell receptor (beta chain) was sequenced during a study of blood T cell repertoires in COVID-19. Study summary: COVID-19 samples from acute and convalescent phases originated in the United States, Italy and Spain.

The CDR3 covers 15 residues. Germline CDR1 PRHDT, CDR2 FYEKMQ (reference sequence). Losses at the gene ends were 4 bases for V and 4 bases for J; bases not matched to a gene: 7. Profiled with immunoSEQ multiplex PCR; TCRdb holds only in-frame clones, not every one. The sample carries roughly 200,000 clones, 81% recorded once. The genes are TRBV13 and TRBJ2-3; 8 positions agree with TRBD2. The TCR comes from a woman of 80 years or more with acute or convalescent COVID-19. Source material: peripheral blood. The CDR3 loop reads CASSSREGRADTQYF. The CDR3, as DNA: TGTGCCAGCAGCTCCCGGGAGGGACGGGCAGATACGCAGTATTTT.